A selection of T cell receptor beta chains follows, all from one sample in a study of blood T cells in healthy people across ages. TCRdb independently ran MiXCR on the 5' RACE reads; one entry per CDR3 protein. This sample yields about 830,000 distinct CDR3 sequences, of which roughly 60% are seen a single time; about 20% belongs to the top ten. Sequencing was carried out using blood. These receptors were taken from a man aged 25 to 45 in good health. CDR3s include the opening cysteine and the closing phenylalanine or tryptophan.

TRBV20-1,TRBJ2-3,CSARDLYTDTQYF
TRBV28,TRBJ2-5,CASSRGLAGSLKTQYF
TRBV12-3/TRBV12-4,TRBJ2-7,CASRPQEGPYEQYF
TRBV5-1,TRBJ2-6,CASSSPTGLGANVLTF
TRBV29-1,TRBJ1-2,CSVTDGRDTRKHGYTF
TRBV20-1,TRBJ2-6,CSARVSGANVLTF
TRBV19,TRBJ1-4,CASSMTWTVPNEKLFF
TRBV10-3,TRBJ1-6,CAISRGPEGSPLHF
TRBV29-1,TRBJ2-7,CSVTQGSYEQYF
TRBV12-3/TRBV12-4,TRBJ1-1,CASSLTGQGSEAFF
TRBV20-1,TRBJ1-5,CSARGFGNQPQHF
TRBV7-2,TRBJ1-6,CASSPGPRGYSPLHF
TRBV29-1,TRBJ1-4,CSVEAGGDEKLFF
TRBV25-1,TRBJ2-7,CASRLENYEQYF
TRBV29-1,TRBJ1-1,CSVARGGNEAFF
TRBV6-2/TRBV6-3,TRBJ2-1,CASSYPHDEQFF
TRBV7-2,TRBJ2-1,CASSLEFRREFF
TRBV12-3/TRBV12-4,TRBJ2-5,CASSPGTSGLGSQETQYF
TRBV7-3,TRBJ2-3,CASSLNGAGATDTQYF
TRBV27,TRBJ2-7,CASKGTGEREQYF
TRBV7-2,TRBJ2-7,CASSLRGASSYEQYF
TRBV5-6,TRBJ2-3,CASSSYWREADTQYF
TRBV20-1,TRBJ1-2,CSAPLGEGYGYTF
TRBV2,TRBJ1-4,CARSGAPSSGEKLFF
TRBV9,TRBJ2-4,CASSVSGTGFGKHIQYF
TRBV7-9,TRBJ1-2,CASSLPSGLGYTF
TRBV29-1,TRBJ2-2,CSAGTLNTGELFF
TRBV20-1,TRBJ2-3,CSARDGRKPDTQYF
TRBV7-2,TRBJ2-1,CASSLGSQHPNNEQFF
TRBV6-6,TRBJ2-4,CASSYSGGWGKNIQYF
TRBV4-2,-,CASNSLGASPNEQYF
TRBV5-1,TRBJ1-2,CASSRDLARGYTF
TRBV29-1,TRBJ1-5,CSVGMGPYQPQHF
TRBV28,TRBJ2-6,CASSFPSGTGANVLTF
TRBV5-1,TRBJ2-6,CASSLGASGANVLTF
TRBV11-3,TRBJ2-1,CASSLLGTTAEQFF
TRBV7-2,TRBJ2-1,CASSEQKVGEQFF
TRBV7-2,TRBJ1-1,CASRVGANTEAFF
TRBV20-1,TRBJ2-5,CSAGTDSETQYF
TRBV20-1,TRBJ2-2,CSARVGQGGRDGELFF
TRBV7-9,TRBJ2-7,CASTPGGHEQYF
TRBV20-1,TRBJ1-2,CSASSSGGYTF
TRBV5-1,TRBJ2-1,CASSSGQTDHEQFF
TRBV2,TRBJ2-3,CARQQLTGSDTQYF
TRBV25-1,TRBJ2-1,CASSELGLAGNEQFF
TRBV7-9,TRBJ2-7,CASSSRNSYEQYF
TRBV6-6,TRBJ2-7,CASSQPGTGTYEQYF
TRBV27,TRBJ2-7,CASSYNNDGYEQYF
TRBV20-1,TRBJ2-3,CSATPGLGDTQYF
TRBV20-1,TRBJ2-3,CSARRVGGPTDTQYF
TRBV6-6,TRBJ2-3,CASSHTFLAGGVYF
TRBV3-1,TRBJ2-5,CASSPRDPEGQYF
TRBV27,TRBJ1-2,CASSLTGLYGYTF
TRBV5-1,-,CASSFVDSYEQYF
TRBV12-3/TRBV12-4,TRBJ1-2,CASSDNGQGRRGYTF
TRBV5-1,TRBJ2-5,CASSNSGQETQYF
TRBV30,TRBJ2-7,CAWSVGTGGFYEQYF
TRBV12-3/TRBV12-4,TRBJ1-2,CASSKGGLRYYGYTF
TRBV6-5,TRBJ1-2,CASSISGQPYGYTF
TRBV6-1,TRBJ1-2,CASLGRDGYTF